This TCR beta chain was recovered during a study of cytomegalovirus exposure and HLA in healthy donors. Background on the study: Early release data held 85 million or so unique TCRs from HLA-typed donors.

With regard to this clone: As yet, its antigen is unknown.

Findings and limits, study-wide: Later analysis identified 16,951 TCR beta sequences associated with HLA alleles, using a false discovery rate threshold of 0.05. When analyzed later, a missense DCLRE1C variant was found to be linked to TCR beta V- and J-gene trimming.

The primer mix had 60 Vbeta and 13 Jbeta primers. In the authors' methods: The authors later counted approximately 80 million unique TCR beta chains, 9.5 million to 11 million of them shared. Sequenced by immunoSEQ multiplex PCR; TCRdb stores in-frame clones only, minus some. V and J calls and clone size come straight from that table; D and trimming were deduced from the DNA. The table counts about 59,000 clones; roughly 5.4% lies in the top ten. Trimming took off 2 bases at V and 1 base at J, with 15 bases between the two ends. Germline CDR1 and CDR2: SGHRS and YFSETQ. This CDR3 is built from 16 residues.

This receptor was identified in a young man in good health and CMV-seropositive. The chain joins TRBV5-1 to TRBJ1-2; D might be TRBD1 (6 bases). Sequencing used PBMCs. CDR3 protein: CASSLPQGQSNYGYTF. Here the CDR3 DNA reads TGCGCCAGCAGCTTACCTCAGGGACAAAGTAACTATGGCTACACCTTC.